This TCR beta chain was captured in a study of T cells in Graves' hyperthyroidism and ophthalmopathy (dated by TCRdb to the late 2010s). Study-level background: To identify distinguishing TCR V-J signatures, a discovery cohort of 90 to 100 patients was used, comprising approximately 40 with Graves' ophthalmopathy and approximately 57 with stable Graves' hyperthyroidism. Prospective prediction of ophthalmopathy was tested in an independent validation cohort consisting of fewer than 20 hyperthyroidism patients and around 16 patients who later progressed to ophthalmopathy. For training and testing, the 100 or so patients in the discovery cohort were randomly divided in a 7:3 ratio. In about 6 Graves' hyperthyroidism patients, the study also compared T-cell repertoires from thyroid tissue with T-cell repertoires from blood. After sampling, hyperthyroidism patients received methimazole starting at 30 mg daily, and ophthalmopathy patients received high-dose intravenous methylprednisolone. The paper reports TCR Vbeta CDR3 sequencing of 130 to 150 peripheral blood samples: 40 or so ophthalmopathy, approximately 74 hyperthyroidism and roughly 17 progressor patients. Overall study outcomes, separate from this receptor: A model built on a 13 V-J signature distinguished ophthalmopathy from stable hyperthyroidism, reaching 85% to 90% sensitivity and 81.08% specificity in cross-validation and 80%/75% in testing. During validation, the model predicted progression to ophthalmopathy a median of about 6.3 months ahead of onset, with more than 60% sensitivity and around 72% specificity. Sample size was not statistically predetermined, and blinding of investigators to group allocation was not performed. Most expanded thyroid clonotypes (frequency above 0.001) were also detected in blood, a finding suggesting that blood repertoires may reflect thyroid immune responses.

Any patient with an uncontrolled infection, another autoimmune disease, pregnancy or lactation was excluded. Clinical symptoms, serum thyroxine and TRAb, thyroid ultrasound, and orbital computed tomography formed the basis for the diagnoses. Trizol reagent was used to extract total RNA, and RNA quality was then checked on an Agilent 2100 Bioanalyzer. Taken from cysteine to phenylalanine, the CDR3 has 14 residues. The read is trimmed to its CDR3 DNA, 42 bases read in frame from base 1. Trimming removed 7 bases from V and 8 bases from J; the gene matches leave 10 bases unexplained. CDR1 is given as MNHEY and CDR2 as SVGEGT, both from the germline V gene. In its sample, this clonotype was seen many times. Its antigen remains undetermined. No base quality information exists; no much larger clone differs at one position. The TCR beta CDR3 regions were amplified from the RNA transcripts. The first round of RT-PCR for the TCR CDR3 was performed with the HTBI primer set and the Qiagen OneStep RT-PCR kit. A second multiplex PCR round built the libraries, followed by size selection and purification. Paired-end sequencing of the libraries was performed with 100 bp reads on an Illumina HiSeq2000. The authors' pipeline ran thus. Raw data were processed with SOAPnuke, discarding reads with adapters, uncalled bases, mean Phred below 15, or no exact constant-primer or identifier match. High-quality paired reads were merged using COPE v1.2.5, and each unique nucleotide sequence was defined as a clonotype. MiTCR v1.1 was used to align clonotypes to the IMGT TRBV, TRBD and TRBJ reference segments. Analysis was restricted to V-J combinations with a frequency above 0.0001, which covered about 99% of repertoires. The TCS score was defined as the ratio of F50 (clonal expansion) to E x V (chaos), calculated using BLOSUM62-based TCRdist between CDR3 peptides within each V-J. Welch's t-statistics and random forest reduced some 510 V-J features to 13, which were used in a naive Bayes classifier (R e1071). The similarity between thyroid and blood repertoires was quantified using the Morisita-Horn index. Using fastp trimming at Q25 and MiXCR clonotype assembly, TCRdb reanalyzed the public sequencing data and kept in-frame beta chains. Every entry covers one CDR3 protein and lists the most common genes and DNA from its rows. TCRdb, not the original authors, processed these V and J calls. The sample table shows 550,000 to 600,000 distinct CDR3 sequences, and 46% are seen once. The top ten hold around 17% of the sample.

Sequencing input: peripheral blood or thyroid tissue (not recorded which). The receptor was derived from an adult woman with Graves' disease, either hyperthyroidism or ophthalmopathy (not recorded which). Recombination joined TRBV6-2 or TRBV6-3 with TRBJ1-4; the junction holds 7 bases that match TRBD1. The CDR3 region has the sequence CASNRQGRREKLFF. The DNA is TGTGCCAGCAACAGACAGGGACGAAGAGAAAAACTGTTTTTT.